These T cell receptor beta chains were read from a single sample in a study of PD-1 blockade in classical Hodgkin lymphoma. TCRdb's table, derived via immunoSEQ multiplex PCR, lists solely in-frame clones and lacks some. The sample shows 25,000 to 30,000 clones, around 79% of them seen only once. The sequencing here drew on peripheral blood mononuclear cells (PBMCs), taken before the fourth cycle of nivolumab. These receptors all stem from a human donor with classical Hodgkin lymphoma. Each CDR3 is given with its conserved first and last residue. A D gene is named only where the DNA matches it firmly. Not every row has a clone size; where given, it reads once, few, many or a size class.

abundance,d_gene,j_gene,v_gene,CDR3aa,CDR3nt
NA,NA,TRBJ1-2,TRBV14,CASSQGRQASGYTF,TGTGCCAGCAGCCAAGGGAGACAGGCAAGTGGCTACACCTTC
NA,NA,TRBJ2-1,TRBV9,CASSVGTVQNNEQFF,TGTGCCAGCAGCGTAGGAACAGTACAGAACAATGAGCAGTTCTTC
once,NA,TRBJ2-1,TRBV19,CASSISAGAHNEQFF,TGTGCCAGTAGTATCTCGGCAGGGGCCCACAATGAGCAGTTCTTC
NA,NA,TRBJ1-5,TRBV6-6,CASSYSFNDQHF,TGTGCCAGCAGTTACTCGTTCAACGACCAGCATTTT
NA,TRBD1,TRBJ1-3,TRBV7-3,CASSQGTGSGNTIYF,TGTGCCAGCAGCCAGGGGACAGGGAGCGGAAACACCATATATTTT
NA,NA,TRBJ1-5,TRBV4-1,CASSQGPSNQPQHF,TGCGCCAGCAGCCAGGGCCCTAGCAATCAGCCCCAGCATTTT
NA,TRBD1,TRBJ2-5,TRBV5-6,CASSQKGAGETQYF,TGTGCCAGCAGCCAAAAGGGGGCGGGAGAGACCCAGTACTTC
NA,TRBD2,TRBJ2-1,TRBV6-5,CASRERGGRDNEQFF,TGTGCCAGCAGGGAGCGGGGGGGCCGGGACAATGAGCAGTTCTTC
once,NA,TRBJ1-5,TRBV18,CASSPQVRDGNQPQHF,TGTGCCAGCTCACCACAGGTACGGGACGGAAATCAGCCCCAGCATTTT
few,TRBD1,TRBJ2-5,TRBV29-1,CSARTGYSGETQYF,TGCAGCGCTAGGACAGGGTATAGCGGAGAGACCCAGTACTTC
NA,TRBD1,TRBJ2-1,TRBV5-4,CASSKLDRANEQFF,TGTGCCAGCAGCAAGTTGGACAGGGCGAATGAGCAGTTCTTC
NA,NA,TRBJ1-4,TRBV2,CASSASEPNEKLFF,TGTGCCAGCAGCGCATCCGAACCTAATGAAAAACTGTTTTTT
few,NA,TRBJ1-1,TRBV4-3,CASSPHTGETEAFF,TGCGCCAGCAGCCCCCACACTGGAGAGACTGAAGCTTTCTTT
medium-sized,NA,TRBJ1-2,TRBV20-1,CSPEVKTF,TGCAGTCCAGAGGTGAAAACCTTC
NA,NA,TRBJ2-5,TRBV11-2,CASSKQETQYF,TGTGCCAGCAGCAAACAAGAGACCCAGTACTTC
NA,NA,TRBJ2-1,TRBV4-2,CASSQIQTRPYNEQFF,TGTGCCAGCAGCCAAATCCAGACGCGTCCCTACAATGAGCAGTTCTTC
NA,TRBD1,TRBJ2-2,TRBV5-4,CASSSGGTGGTGELFF,TGTGCCAGCAGCTCGGGAGGGACAGGGGGCACCGGGGAGCTGTTTTTT
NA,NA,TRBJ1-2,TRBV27,CASTVSMGGAGGYTF,TGTGCCAGCACCGTATCGATGGGGGGCGCCGGTGGCTACACCTTC
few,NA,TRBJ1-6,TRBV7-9,CASSLVGDSPLHF,TGTGCCAGCAGCTTAGTCGGCGATTCACCCCTCCACTTT
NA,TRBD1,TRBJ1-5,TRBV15,CATSTSRDRADYSNQPQHF,TGTGCCACCAGCACCTCTCGGGACAGGGCCGATTATAGCAATCAGCCCCAGCATTTT
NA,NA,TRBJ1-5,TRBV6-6,CASSRGAGAHQPQHF,TGTGCCAGCAGCCGAGGGGCGGGGGCCCATCAGCCCCAGCATTTT
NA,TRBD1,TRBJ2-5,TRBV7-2,CASSRDRGETQYF,TGTGCCAGCAGCCGGGACAGGGGAGAGACCCAGTACTTC
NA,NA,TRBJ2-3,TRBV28,CASSLNLVRASTDTQYF,TGTGCCAGCAGTTTGAATCTGGTGCGGGCTAGCACAGATACGCAGTATTTT
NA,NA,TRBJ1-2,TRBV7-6,CASSPDRTYGYTF,TGTGCCAGCAGCCCCGACAGGACCTATGGCTACACCTTC
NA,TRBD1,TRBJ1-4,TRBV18,CASSPTGNNEKLFF,TGTGCCAGCTCCCCGACAGGGAATAATGAAAAACTGTTTTTT
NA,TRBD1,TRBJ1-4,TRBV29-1,CSVAWEGGSEKLFF,TGCAGCGTCGCCTGGGAAGGGGGCTCTGAAAAACTGTTTTTT
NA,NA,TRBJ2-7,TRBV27,CASSRIQSSYEQYF,TGTGCCAGCAGTCGAATACAGAGCTCCTACGAGCAGTACTTC
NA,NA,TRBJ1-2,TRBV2,CAQGGGNGYTF,TGTGCCCAAGGGGGGGGGAATGGCTACACCTTC
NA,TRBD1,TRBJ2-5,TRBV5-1,CASSRPGQGKETQYF,TGCGCCAGCAGCAGGCCGGGACAGGGGAAAGAGACCCAGTACTTC